One and the same sample provided the 21 T cell receptor beta chains below, sequenced in a study of beta chain features in type 1 diabetes. The investigators reverse transcribed all of the isolated RNA, so they sequenced expressed TCRB transcripts. Libraries were prepared by immunoSEQ multiplex PCR; TCRdb keeps only in-frame clonotypes and omits some of them. The sample lists about 140,000 clones, roughly 10% occurring once. The sample taken for sequencing was naive CD4+ T cells from blood. These receptors came from a man aged 18 to 35 in good health.

The genes are TRBV7-8 and TRBJ1-1; D ambiguous. Germline loops: CDR1 SGHVS, CDR2 FQNEAQ. V lost 6 bases and J 7 bases, leaving 15 bases between the germline ends. The CDR3 extends over 13 amino acids. CDR3 DNA sequence: TGTGCCAGCAGACCTGACCCAGCGCATGAAGCTTTCTTT. Protein sequence: CASRPDPAHEAFF.

The chain employs TRBV5-4 and TRBJ2-1; TRBD1 aligns across 11 bases. Germline trimming cut 4 bases from V and 3 bases from J; bases unmatched to any gene: 6. The CDR3 runs to 16 residues. Germline loops: CDR1 SGHNT, CDR2 YYREEE (reference sequence). The CDR3 region is CASSLAGTGGYNEQFF. The CDR3 bases are TGTGCCAGCAGCCTCGCCGGGACAGGGGGCTACAATGAGCAGTTCTTC.

This clone has a count of ten or more. The V and J genes are TRBV9 and TRBJ1-2, with D maybe TRBD1 (6 bases). V gave up 4 bases and J gave up 4 bases, with 11 bases separating them. The germline gives CDR1 SGDLS, CDR2 YYNGEE. This CDR3 has 13 residues. CDR3 amino acids: CASSPDSSYGYTF. CDR3 coding DNA: TGTGCCAGCAGCCCGGACAGCAGCTATGGCTACACCTTC.

This clone appeared a few times. The rearrangement uses TRBV15 and TRBJ1-4, with 8 bases matching TRBD1. The junction had 4 bases not matched to a gene; V was cut back by 5 bases and J by 2 bases. Germline V gene sequence: CDR1 LNHNV, CDR2 YYDKDF (reference sequence). CDR3 size: 15 residues. The CDR3 here is CATSETGGTNEKLFF. Here the CDR3 DNA reads TGTGCCACCAGCGAAACAGGGGGGACTAATGAAAAACTGTTTTTT.

The chain joins TRBV10-3 to TRBJ2-7; 12 positions match TRBD2. With V trimmed by 8 bases and J by 6 bases, 11 bases remained unmatched. This CDR3 has 15 residues. Germline CDR1 and CDR2: ENHRY and SYGVKD. The CDR3 sequence is CAIGSPSGGASEQYF. The CDR3, as DNA: TGTGCCATCGGTTCCCCTAGCGGGGGGGCATCCGAGCAGTACTTC.

The chain has TRBV7-2 and TRBJ1-2; 7 nucleotides align to TRBD1. V was pared by 5 bases and J by 0 bases, with 6 bases of the junction left unmatched. In germline, CDR1 is SGHTA, CDR2 FQGNSA. The length of the CDR3 is 15 residues. The CDR3 reads CASSPGTETNYGYTF. DNA of the CDR3: TGTGCCAGCAGCCCAGGGACAGAGACTAACTATGGCTACACCTTC.

This clone was counted at least ten times. The chain carries TRBV9 and TRBJ2-3; 8 bases fit TRBD1. V trimming: 4 bases; J trimming: 4 bases; junction bases outside the gene matches: 5. Per germline, CDR1 SGDLS and CDR2 YYNGEE. There are 14 residues in the CDR3. The CDR3 coding sequence is TGTGCCAGCAGCTTAGGGGACAGGCCAGATACGCAGTATTTT. It is translated as CASSLGDRPDTQYF.

The chain combines TRBV5-1 with TRBJ2-1; 9 nucleotides line up with TRBD1. V shed 4 bases and J 2 bases; nucleotides not matched to a gene: 4. The CDR3 has 15 residues. CDR1 is SGHRS and CDR2 is YFSETQ in the germline V gene. For the CDR3, the DNA is TGCGCCAGCAGCCAAACAGGGGGCGCCTACAATGAGCAGTTCTTC. Translated, it gives CASSQTGGAYNEQFF.

This clone was detected only a few times. The chain employs TRBV28 and TRBJ2-1; the match to TRBD1 covers 10 bases. CDR1 is MDHEN, CDR2 SYDVKM, per germline. After removal of 6 bases from V and 3 bases from J, the junction contained 8 bases not matched to a gene. This CDR3 has 16 amino acids. The CDR3 is CASSRGGTGVYNEQFF. Here the CDR3 DNA reads TGTGCCAGCAGCCGGGGGGGGACAGGGGTCTACAATGAGCAGTTCTTC.

The chain is built from TRBV7-2 and TRBJ1-4; the match to TRBD1 covers 10 bases. The germline CDR1 and CDR2 sequences are SGHTA and FQGNSA. This CDR3 spans 14 amino acids. The trim removed 5 bases at V and 7 bases at J, leaving 4 bases unmatched. The CDR3 sequence is CASSPRQGAEKLFF. CDR3 nucleotides: TGTGCCAGCAGCCCTCGACAGGGGGCTGAAAAACTGTTTTTT.

This clone was picked up a small number of times. The chain couples TRBV28 to TRBJ2-3, with D tentatively TRBD2 (7 bases). CDR3 length: 18 amino acids. Germline lookup yields CDR1 MDHEN and CDR2 SYDVKM. V shed 2 bases and J shed 4 bases, with 22 bases lying between them. The DNA of the CDR3 is TGTGCCAGCAGTTTAGAGGCTTTGTGGGGGGGGCCGCCAGATACGCAGTATTTT. Its translation: CASSLEALWGGPPDTQYF.

The table lists this clone with many counts. The chain joins TRBV7-9 to TRBJ1-5, with 9 bases matching TRBD1. The CDR3 loop spans 12 amino acids. Per germline, CDR1 SEHNR and CDR2 FQNEAQ (reference sequence). Trimming removed 4 bases from V and 9 bases from J; junction bases left unmatched: 1. CDR3 loop: CASSSGQGPQHF. CDR3 in DNA: TGTGCCAGCAGCTCGGGACAGGGGCCCCAGCATTTT.

This clone showed up just a few times. This chain joins TRBV9 and TRBJ1-2, with 9 bases aligning to TRBD1. From germline, CDR1 is SGDLS and CDR2 YYNGEE. V lost 7 bases, J lost 1 base, and 5 bases stayed unmatched. The CDR3 sequence is 14 residues long. The CDR3 coding sequence is TGTGCCAGCGGGGTGGGACAGGGTAACTATGGCTACACCTTC. It specifies CASGVGQGNYGYTF.

J is TRBJ2-7 and V is TRBV5-1; possible D gene TRBD1, 5 bases. Between the trimmed V and J ends, which lost 0 bases and 5 bases, there was a span of 12 bases. In germline, CDR1 is SGHRS, CDR2 YFSETQ. There are 14 residues in the CDR3. CDR3 nucleotide sequence: TGCGCCAGCAGCTTGGGGGCAGGGTCCCACGAGCAGTACTTC. This sequence encodes CASSLGAGSHEQYF.

This clone was counted many times. V is TRBV28 and J is TRBJ2-7, with D possibly TRBD1 on 5 matching bases. V was cut by 7 bases and J by 0 bases, with 10 bases left in between. The CDR3 has 13 residues. The germline CDR1 and CDR2 sequences are MDHEN and SYDVKM. The CDR3 DNA reads as TGTGCCAGCACAGGACACTTCTCCTACGAGCAGTACTTC. Translated: CASTGHFSYEQYF.

This clone was counted between two and nine times. This sequence joins TRBV6-6 and TRBJ1-2; the match to TRBD1 covers 11 bases. Trimming cost V 6 bases and J 2 bases; bases outside gene matches: 8. The CDR3 runs to 16 residues. The germline V gene has CDR1 MNHNY and CDR2 SVGAGI (reference sequence). The CDR3 bases are TGTGCCAGCAGCAAGTTGGGGACAGGGGGGAACTATGGCTACACCTTC. This gives the protein CASSKLGTGGNYGYTF.

This chain links TRBV5-1 with TRBJ2-7; possible D gene TRBD1, 6 bases. Trimming took 2 bases from V and 2 from J, leaving 14 bases between them. This CDR3 has 15 residues. Per germline, CDR1 SGHRS and CDR2 YFSETQ. The CDR3 coding sequence is TGCGCCAGCAGCTTCACGGGACAAAGTGCCTACGAGCAGTACTTC. This translates into CASSFTGQSAYEQYF.

The J gene is TRBJ2-5, the V gene TRBV7-9; 9 bases agree with TRBD2. The V gene's germline CDR1 is SEHNR and CDR2 FQNEAQ (reference sequence). V lost 8 bases to trimming and J lost 3 bases; unmatched junction nucleotides: 7. The CDR3 loop spans 14 amino acids. For the CDR3, the DNA is TGTGCCAGCCGAAAATTAGCGGGGGAAGAGACCCAGTACTTC. This gives the protein CASRKLAGEETQYF.

This clone was found a few times. The rearrangement joins TRBV28 to TRBJ2-7, with 8 bases identical to TRBD1. CDR1 is MDHEN, CDR2 SYDVKM, per germline. V lost 3 bases, J lost 6 bases, and 7 bases stayed unmatched. The CDR3 loop spans 14 amino acids. The CDR3 DNA reads as TGTGCCAGCAGTTTTTCGGACAGGGACGGCGAGCAGTACTTC. It yields the protein CASSFSDRDGEQYF.

This clone was found a few times. The V call is TRBV9, the J call TRBJ2-5, with 10 bases fitting TRBD2. From germline, CDR1 is SGDLS and CDR2 YYNGEE. The CDR3 covers 16 residues. The V gene end was trimmed by 0 bases and the J gene end by 2 bases; junction bases not matched to a gene: 4. DNA of the CDR3: TGTGCCAGCAGCGTAGCTCTAGCGGGGGAGCAAGAGACCCAGTACTTC. It translates to CASSVALAGEQETQYF.

This clone has only a few counts. The V call is TRBV19, the J call TRBJ1-2, with 8 bases fitting TRBD1. Trimming removed 7 bases from V and 2 bases from J; junction bases left unmatched: 15. This CDR3 has 17 residues. Per the germline V gene, CDR1 is LNHDA and CDR2 is SQIVND (reference sequence). CDR3 nucleotides: TGTGCCAGTAACGATCGGCCAGGGGGCGAGAGAAACTATGGCTACACCTTC. Protein sequence: CASNDRPGGERNYGYTF.